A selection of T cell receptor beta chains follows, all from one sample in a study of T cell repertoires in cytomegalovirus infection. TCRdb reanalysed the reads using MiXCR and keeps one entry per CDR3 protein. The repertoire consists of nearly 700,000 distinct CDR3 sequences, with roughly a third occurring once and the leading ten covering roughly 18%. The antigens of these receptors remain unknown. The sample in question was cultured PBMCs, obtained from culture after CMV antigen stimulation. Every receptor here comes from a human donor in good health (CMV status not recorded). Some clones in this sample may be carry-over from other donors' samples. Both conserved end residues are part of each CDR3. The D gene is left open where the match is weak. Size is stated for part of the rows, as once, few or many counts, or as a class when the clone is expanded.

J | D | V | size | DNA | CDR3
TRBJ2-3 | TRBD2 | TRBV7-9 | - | TGTGCCAGCAGGGAAGGACTAGCGGGTATGTGGTATTTT | CASREGLAGMWYF
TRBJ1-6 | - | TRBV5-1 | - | TGCGCCAGCAAGGCAGATGATTCACCCCTCCACTTT | CASKADDSPLHF
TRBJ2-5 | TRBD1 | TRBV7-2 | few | TGTGCCAGCCACCTGGGGGGGACAGGGGGGTCAGAGACCCAGTACTTC | CASHLGGTGGSETQYF
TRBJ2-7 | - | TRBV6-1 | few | TGTGCCAGCAGCGCCACAGGGTCGTCGTACTTC | CASSATGSSYF
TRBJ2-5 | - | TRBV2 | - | TGTGCCAGCGCGAGAGAGCAGGGAACCCAAGAGACCCAGTACTTC | CASAREQGTQETQYF
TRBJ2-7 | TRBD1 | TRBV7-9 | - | TGTGCCAGCAGCCCTGTACCGGGACAGGGGGCCTACGAGCAGTACTTC | CASSPVPGQGAYEQYF
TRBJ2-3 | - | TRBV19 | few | TGTGCCAGCGCAGAATTCAGGACAGATACGCAGTATTTT | CASAEFRTDTQYF
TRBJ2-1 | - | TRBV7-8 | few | TGTGCCAGCAGCCGAACAATGTCCCCCTACAATGAGCAGTTCTTC | CASSRTMSPYNEQFF
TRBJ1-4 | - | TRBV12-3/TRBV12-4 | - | TGTGCCAGCAGTTTACGACAGGTGGATGAAAAACTGTTTTTT | CASSLRQVDEKLFF
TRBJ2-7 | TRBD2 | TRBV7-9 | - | TGTGCCAGCAGCCACGAACTAGCGGGCGATCCTTGGGAGCAGTACTTC | CASSHELAGDPWEQYF
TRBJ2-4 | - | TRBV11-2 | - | TGTGCCAGCAGCTTTGAGGTCGGGGACATTCAGTACTTC | CASSFEVGDIQYF
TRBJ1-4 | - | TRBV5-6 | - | TGTGCCAGCAGCTTGGAAGGTATACAGGGACGAAAACTGTTTTTT | CASSLEGIQGRKLFF
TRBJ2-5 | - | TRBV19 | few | TGTGCCAGTAGTATAAGGGACTTAAAAGGAGAGACCCAGTACTTC | CASSIRDLKGETQYF
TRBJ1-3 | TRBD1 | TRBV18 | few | TGTGCCAGCTCACCACCGGGACAGAGCTCTGGAAACACCATATATTTT | CASSPPGQSSGNTIYF
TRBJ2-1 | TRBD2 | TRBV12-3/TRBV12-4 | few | TGTGCCAGCGGGCGGGGGGATGAGCAGTTCTTC | CASGRGDEQFF
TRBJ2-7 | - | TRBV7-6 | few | TGTGCCAGCAGCTTATTTGGTTTGGACGAGCAGTACTTC | CASSLFGLDEQYF
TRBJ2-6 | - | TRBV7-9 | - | TGTGCCAGCCCCATAGTTAAGGGTGTACCCGGGGCCAACGTCCTGACTTTC | CASPIVKGVPGANVLTF
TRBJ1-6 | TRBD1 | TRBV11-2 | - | TGTGCCAGCACTCTGACAGGGACATCACCCCTCCACTTT | CASTLTGTSPLHF
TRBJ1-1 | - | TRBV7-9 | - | TGTGCCAGCAGCCCCCCGGGGATGAACACTGAAGCTTTCTTT | CASSPPGMNTEAFF
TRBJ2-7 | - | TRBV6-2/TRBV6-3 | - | TGTGCCAGCAGTTACGCGACTAGTCGCTACGAGCAGTACTTC | CASSYATSRYEQYF
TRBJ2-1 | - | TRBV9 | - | TGTGCCAGCAGCACAGAGGGGGGGGGGGCCTACAATGAGCAGTTCTTC | CASSTEGGGAYNEQFF
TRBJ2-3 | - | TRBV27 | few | TGTGCCAGCACCCGACTGAGGGGGGGGGCTCCAGATACGCAGTATTTT | CASTRLRGGAPDTQYF
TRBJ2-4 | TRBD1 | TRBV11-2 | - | TGTGCCAGCAGATACACCGGGACAGGGGGGTTCGGATGGGACATTCAGTACTTC | CASRYTGTGGFGWDIQYF
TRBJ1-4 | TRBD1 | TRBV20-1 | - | TGCAGTGCTAGCCCACAGGGGGTTACTATCGCAACTAATGAAAAACTGTTTTTT | CSASPQGVTIATNEKLFF
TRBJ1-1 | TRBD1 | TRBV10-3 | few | TGTGCCACCGAACAGGGGCAGACTGTGACTGAAGCTTTCTTT | CATEQGQTVTEAFF
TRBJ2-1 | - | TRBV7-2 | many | TGTGCCAGCAGCTTGGACTGGACCAATGAGCAGTTCTTC | CASSLDWTNEQFF